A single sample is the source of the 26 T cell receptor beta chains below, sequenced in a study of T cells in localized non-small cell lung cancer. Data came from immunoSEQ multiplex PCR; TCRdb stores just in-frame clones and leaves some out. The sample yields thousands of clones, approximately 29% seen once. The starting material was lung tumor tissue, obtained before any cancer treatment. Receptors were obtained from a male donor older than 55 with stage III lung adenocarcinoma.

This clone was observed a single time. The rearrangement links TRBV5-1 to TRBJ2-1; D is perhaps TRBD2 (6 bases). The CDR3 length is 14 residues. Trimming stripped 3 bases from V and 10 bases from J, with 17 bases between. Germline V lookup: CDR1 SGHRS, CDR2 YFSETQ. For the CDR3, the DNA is TGCGCCAGCAGCTACCTTGTGGAGGGAACGGAGCAGTTCTTC. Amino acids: CASSYLVEGTEQFF.

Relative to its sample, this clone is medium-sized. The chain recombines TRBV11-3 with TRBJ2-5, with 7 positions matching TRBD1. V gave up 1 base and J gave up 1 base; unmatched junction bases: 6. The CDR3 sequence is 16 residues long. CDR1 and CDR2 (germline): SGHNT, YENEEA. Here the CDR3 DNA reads TGTGCCAGCAGCTTAGGACAGGGACCCTTCCAAGAGACCCAGTACTTC. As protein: CASSLGQGPFQETQYF.

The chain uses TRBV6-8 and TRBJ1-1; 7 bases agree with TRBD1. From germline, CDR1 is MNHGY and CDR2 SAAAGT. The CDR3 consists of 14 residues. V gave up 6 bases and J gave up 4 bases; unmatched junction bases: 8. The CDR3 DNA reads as TGTGCCAGCAGAATCCTGGCAGGGGGCACTGAAGCTTTCTTT. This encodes CASRILAGGTEAFF.

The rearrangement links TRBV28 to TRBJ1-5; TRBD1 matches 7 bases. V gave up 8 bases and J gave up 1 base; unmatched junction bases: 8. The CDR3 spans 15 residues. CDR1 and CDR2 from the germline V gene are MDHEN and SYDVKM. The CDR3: CASRGAGGSNQPQHF. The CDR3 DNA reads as TGTGCCAGCCGGGGAGCAGGGGGAAGCAATCAGCCCCAGCATTTT. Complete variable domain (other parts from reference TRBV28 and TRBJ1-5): DVKVTQSSRYLVKRTGEKVFLECVQDMDHENMFWYRQDPGLGLRLIYFSYDVKMKEKGDIPEGYSVSREKKERFSLILESASTNQTSMYLCASRGAGGSNQPQHFGDGTRLSIL.

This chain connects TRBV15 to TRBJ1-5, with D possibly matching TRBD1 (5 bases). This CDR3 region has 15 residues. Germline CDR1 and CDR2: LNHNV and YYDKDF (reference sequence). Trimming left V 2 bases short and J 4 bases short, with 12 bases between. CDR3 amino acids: CATSRRRVENQPQHF. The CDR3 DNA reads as TGTGCCACCAGCAGACGCAGGGTAGAGAATCAGCCCCAGCATTTT.

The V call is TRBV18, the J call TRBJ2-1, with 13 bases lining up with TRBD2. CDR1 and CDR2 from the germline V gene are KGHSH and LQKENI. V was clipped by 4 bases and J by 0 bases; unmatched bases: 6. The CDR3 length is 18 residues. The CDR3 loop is CASSLSGLAGSSYNEQFF. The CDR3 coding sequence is TGTGCCAGCTCACTCTCGGGACTAGCGGGAAGCTCCTACAATGAGCAGTTCTTC.

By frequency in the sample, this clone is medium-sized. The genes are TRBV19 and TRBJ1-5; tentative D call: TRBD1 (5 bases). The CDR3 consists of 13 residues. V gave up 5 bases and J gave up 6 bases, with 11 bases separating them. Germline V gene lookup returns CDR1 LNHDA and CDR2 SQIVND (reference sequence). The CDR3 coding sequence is TGTGCCAGTAGTGTGCAGGGAGGTCAGCCCCAGCATTTT. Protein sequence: CASSVQGGQPQHF.

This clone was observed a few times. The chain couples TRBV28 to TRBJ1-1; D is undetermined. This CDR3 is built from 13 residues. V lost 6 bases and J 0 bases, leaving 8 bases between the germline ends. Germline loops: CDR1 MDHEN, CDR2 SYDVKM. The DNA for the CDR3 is TGTGCCAGCAGAAGGAATATGAACACTGAAGCTTTCTTT. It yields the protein CASRRNMNTEAFF. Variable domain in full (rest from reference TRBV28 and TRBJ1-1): DVKVTQSSRYLVKRTGEKVFLECVQDMDHENMFWYRQDPGLGLRLIYFSYDVKMKEKGDIPEGYSVSREKKERFSLILESASTNQTSMYLCASRRNMNTEAFFGQGTRLTVV.

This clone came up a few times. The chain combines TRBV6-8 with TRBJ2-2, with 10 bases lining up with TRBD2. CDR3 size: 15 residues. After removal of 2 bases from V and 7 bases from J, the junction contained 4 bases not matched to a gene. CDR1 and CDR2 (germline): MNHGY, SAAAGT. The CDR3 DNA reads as TGTGCCAGCAGTTACCCCCGGACTAGCGGCGGGGAGCTGTTTTTT. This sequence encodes CASSYPRTSGGELFF.

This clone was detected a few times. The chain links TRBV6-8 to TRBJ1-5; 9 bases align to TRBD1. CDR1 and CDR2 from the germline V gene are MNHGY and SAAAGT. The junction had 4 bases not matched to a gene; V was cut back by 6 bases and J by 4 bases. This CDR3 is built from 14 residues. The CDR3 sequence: CASSPGQGNQPQHF. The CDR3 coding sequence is TGTGCCAGCAGCCCGGGACAGGGAAATCAGCCCCAGCATTTT.

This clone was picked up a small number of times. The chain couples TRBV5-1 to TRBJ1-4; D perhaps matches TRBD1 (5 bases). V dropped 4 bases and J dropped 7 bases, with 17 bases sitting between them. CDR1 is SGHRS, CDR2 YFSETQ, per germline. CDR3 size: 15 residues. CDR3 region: CASSQGAGRAEKLFF. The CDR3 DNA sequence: TGCGCCAGCAGCCAAGGGGCAGGGAGGGCTGAAAAACTGTTTTTT.

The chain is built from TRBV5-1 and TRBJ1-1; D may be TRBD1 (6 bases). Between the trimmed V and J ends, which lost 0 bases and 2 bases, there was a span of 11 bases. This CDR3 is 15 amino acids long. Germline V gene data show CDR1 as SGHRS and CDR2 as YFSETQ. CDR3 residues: CASSLVGGSNTEAFF. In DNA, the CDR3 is TGCGCCAGCAGCTTGGTAGGGGGTAGCAACACTGAAGCTTTCTTT. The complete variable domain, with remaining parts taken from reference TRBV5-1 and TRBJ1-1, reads KAGVTQTPRYLIKTRGQQVTLSCSPISGHRSVSWYQQTPGQGLQFLFEYFSETQRNKGNFPGRFSGRQFSNSRSEMNVSTLELGDSALYLCASSLVGGSNTEAFFGQGTRLTVV.

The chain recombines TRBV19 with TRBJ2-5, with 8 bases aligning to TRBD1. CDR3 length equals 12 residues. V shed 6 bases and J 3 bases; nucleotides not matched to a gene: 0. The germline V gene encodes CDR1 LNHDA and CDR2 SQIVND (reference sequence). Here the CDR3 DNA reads TGTGCCAGTAGGGACAGGGAAGAGACCCAGTACTTC. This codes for CASRDREETQYF. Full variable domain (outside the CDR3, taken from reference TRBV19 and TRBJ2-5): DGGITQSPKYLFRKEGQNVTLSCEQNLNHDAMYWYRQDPGQGLRLIYYSQIVNDFQKGDIAEGYSVSREKKESFPLTVTSAQKNPTAFYLCASRDREETQYFGPGTRLLVL.

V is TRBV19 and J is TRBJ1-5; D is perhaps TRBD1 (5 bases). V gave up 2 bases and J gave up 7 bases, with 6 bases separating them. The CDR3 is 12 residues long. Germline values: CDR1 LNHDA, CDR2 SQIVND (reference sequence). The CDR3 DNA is TGTGCCAGTAGTATACGGGGCCAGCCCCAGCATTTT. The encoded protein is CASSIRGQPQHF.

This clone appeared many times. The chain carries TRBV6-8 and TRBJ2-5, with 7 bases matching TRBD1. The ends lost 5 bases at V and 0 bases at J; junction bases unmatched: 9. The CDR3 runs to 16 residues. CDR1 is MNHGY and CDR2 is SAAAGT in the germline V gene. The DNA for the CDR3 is TGTGCCAGCAGTACCTACAGGGGCCGGTACCAAGAGACCCAGTACTTC. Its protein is CASSTYRGRYQETQYF.

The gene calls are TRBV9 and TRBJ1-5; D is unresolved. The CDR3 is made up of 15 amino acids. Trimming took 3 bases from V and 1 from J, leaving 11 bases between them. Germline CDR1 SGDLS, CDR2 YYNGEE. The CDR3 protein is CASSAQDWSNQPQHF. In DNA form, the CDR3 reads TGTGCCAGCAGCGCGCAGGACTGGAGCAATCAGCCCCAGCATTTT.

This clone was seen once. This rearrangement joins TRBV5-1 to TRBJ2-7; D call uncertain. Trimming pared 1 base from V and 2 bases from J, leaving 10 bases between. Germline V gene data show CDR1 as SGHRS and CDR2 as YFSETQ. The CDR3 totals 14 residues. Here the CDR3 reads CASSLTIPTYEQYF. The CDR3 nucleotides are TGCGCCAGCAGCTTGACCATTCCGACCTACGAGCAGTACTTC.

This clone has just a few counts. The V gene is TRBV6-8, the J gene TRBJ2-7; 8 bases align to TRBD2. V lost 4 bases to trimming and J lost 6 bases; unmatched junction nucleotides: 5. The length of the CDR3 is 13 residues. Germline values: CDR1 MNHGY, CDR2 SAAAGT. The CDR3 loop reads CASSSGLGGEQYF. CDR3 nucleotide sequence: TGTGCCAGCAGTTCGGGACTAGGTGGCGAGCAGTACTTC.

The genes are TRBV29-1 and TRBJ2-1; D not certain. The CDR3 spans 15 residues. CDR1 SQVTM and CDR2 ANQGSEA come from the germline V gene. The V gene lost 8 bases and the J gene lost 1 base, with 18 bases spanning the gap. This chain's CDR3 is CSTKGRQRSYNEQFF. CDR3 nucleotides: TGCAGCACCAAAGGAAGGCAGCGTTCCTACAATGAGCAGTTCTTC.

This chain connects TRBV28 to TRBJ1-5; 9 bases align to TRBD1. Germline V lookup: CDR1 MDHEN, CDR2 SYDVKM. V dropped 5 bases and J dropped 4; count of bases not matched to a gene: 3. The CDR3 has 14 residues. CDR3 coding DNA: TGTGCCAGCAGTCCCGGACAGGGGAATCAGCCCCAGCATTTT. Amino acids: CASSPGQGNQPQHF.

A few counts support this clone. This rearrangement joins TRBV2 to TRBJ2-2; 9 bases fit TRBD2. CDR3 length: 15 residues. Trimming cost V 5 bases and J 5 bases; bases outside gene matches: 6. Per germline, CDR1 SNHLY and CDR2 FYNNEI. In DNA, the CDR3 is TGTGCCAGCAGTCATAGCGGGAGTCGTACCGGGGAGCTGTTTTTT. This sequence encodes CASSHSGSRTGELFF.

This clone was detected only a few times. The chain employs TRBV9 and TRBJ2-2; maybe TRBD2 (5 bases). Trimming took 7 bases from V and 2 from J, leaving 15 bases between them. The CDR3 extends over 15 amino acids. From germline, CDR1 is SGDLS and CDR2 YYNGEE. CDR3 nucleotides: TGTGCCAGCCGAATCGGGGATCGAAACACCGGGGAGCTGTTTTTT. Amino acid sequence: CASRIGDRNTGELFF. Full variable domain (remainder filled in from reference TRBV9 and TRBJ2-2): DSGVTQTPKHLITATGQRVTLRCSPRSGDLSVYWYQQSLDQGLQFLIQYYNGEERAKGNILERFSAQQFPDLHSELNLSSLELGDSALYFCASRIGDRNTGELFFGEGSRLTVL.

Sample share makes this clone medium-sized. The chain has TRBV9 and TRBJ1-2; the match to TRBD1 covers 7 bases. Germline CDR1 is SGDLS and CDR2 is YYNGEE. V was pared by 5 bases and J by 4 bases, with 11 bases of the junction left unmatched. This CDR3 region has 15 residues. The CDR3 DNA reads TGTGCCAGCAGGGGCGAGGGGGCCCCGAGCTATGGCTACACCTTC. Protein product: CASRGEGAPSYGYTF.

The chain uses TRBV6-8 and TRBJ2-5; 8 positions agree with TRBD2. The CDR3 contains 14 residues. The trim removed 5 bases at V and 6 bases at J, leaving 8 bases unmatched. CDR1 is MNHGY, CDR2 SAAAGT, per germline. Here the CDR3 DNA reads TGTGCCAGCAGTCACGGGGGGGGTGTCAAGACCCAGTACTTC. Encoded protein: CASSHGGGVKTQYF.

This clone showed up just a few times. Written as DNA, the CDR3 is TGTGCCAGCAGTTTACCGGGGTCGAGCAATCAGCCCCAGCATTTT. Amino acid sequence: CASSLPGSSNQPQHF. The J gene is TRBJ1-5, the V gene TRBV28; the D is unclear. Germline V gene sequence: CDR1 MDHEN, CDR2 SYDVKM. Trimming stripped 2 bases from V and 1 base from J, with 9 bases between. This CDR3 region has 15 residues.

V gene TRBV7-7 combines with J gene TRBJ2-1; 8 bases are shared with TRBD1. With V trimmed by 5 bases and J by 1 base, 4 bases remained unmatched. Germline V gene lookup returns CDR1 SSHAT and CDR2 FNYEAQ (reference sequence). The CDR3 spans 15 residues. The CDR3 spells CASSLDRVSYNEQFF. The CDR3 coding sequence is TGTGCCAGCAGCCTGGACAGGGTTTCCTACAATGAGCAGTTCTTC. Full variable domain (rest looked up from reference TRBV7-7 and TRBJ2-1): GAGVSQSPRYKVTKRGQDVTLRCDPISSHATLYWYQQALGQGPEFLTYFNYEAQPDKSGLPSDRFSAERPEGSISTLTIQRTEQRDSAMYRCASSLDRVSYNEQFFGPGTRLTVL.